The source of this TCR beta chain is a study of glioma-infiltrating T cells. Background on the study: Dexamethasone exposure before glioma surgery was limited to six or fewer days. Target coverage was about 4- to 11-fold for approximately 1 million blood T cells. Study observations and caveats: Signature shared blood CDR3 motifs were enriched in low-divergence and depleted in high-divergence patients.

This clonotype was counted between two and nine times. What it binds is not known. The V end lost 7 bases, the J end lost 1 base, and 15 bases lay between the germline ends. Germline assignment: CDR1 MNHEY and CDR2 SVGEGT. The CDR3 contains 15 residues. Amplification of TCR alpha and beta CDR3 regions from RNA used iRepertoire nested multiplex PCR. One-step reverse transcription and amplification started from approximately 100-400 ng of tissue mRNA or PBMC total RNA. TCRdb fed the multiplex PCR reads into MiXCR, producing one record per CDR3 protein. Altogether 300,000 to 450,000 distinct CDR3 sequences are present, roughly two fifths being singletons, with the ten largest covering more than 10%.

The chain links TRBV6-2 or TRBV6-3 to TRBJ2-3; a possible D gene is TRBD1 (6 bases). The origin of this receptor is a human donor with low-grade glioma or glioblastoma, undergoing nonglioma brain surgery, or in good health (not recorded which). Sequences were obtained from glioma tissue, nonneoplastic brain tissue, or PBMCs (not recorded which). The CDR3: CASIRAGEGTDTQYF. DNA of the CDR3: TGTGCCAGCATTCGGGCAGGGGAAGGCACAGATACGCAGTATTTT.